This T cell receptor beta chain was profiled in a study of T-cell reconstitution after alpha-beta-depleted transplantation in children. Germline loops: CDR1 MNHEY, CDR2 SVGEGT. The CDR3 sequence is 16 residues long. Germline trimming cut 1 base from V and 7 bases from J; bases unmatched to any gene: 4. Molecular barcoding with unique molecular identifiers was used for the TCRbeta library. TCRdb re-analysed the PCR reads in MiXCR, keeping a single row per CDR3 protein. The table shows over 550,000 distinct CDR3 sequences, with roughly 10% occurring only once. The sequence came from a human donor who donated a stem cell graft to a child with acute myeloid leukemia. Sample: PBMCs from the stem cell graft donor, taken from the stem cell graft. The genes are TRBV6-2 or TRBV6-3 and TRBJ2-1; TRBD2 aligns across 13 bases. The DNA of the CDR3 is TGTGCCAGCAGTTACTGGACTAGCGGGAGTAGTAATGAGCAGTTCTTC. This encodes CASSYWTSGSSNEQFF.